This TCR beta chain was recovered during a study of cytomegalovirus exposure and HLA in healthy donors. Notes on the study in general: At a 0.05 false discovery rate, a later analysis found 15,000 to 20,000 TCR beta sequences to be associated with HLA alleles. Cytomegalovirus association was listed for 164 TCR beta chains.

To note about this clone: Its antigen is unidentified.

The PCR employed 60 Vbeta primers together with 13 Jbeta primers. The repertoire was sequenced with immunoSEQ multiplex PCR; TCRdb's copy has only in-frame clones and lacks some. This sample has 90,000 to 120,000 clones, with around 77% found just once. The CDR3 totals 13 residues. V lost 0 bases, J lost 10 bases, and 12 bases lay in between. Germline loops: CDR1 MNHEY, CDR2 SVGAGI. Sequencing used PBMCs. This chain links TRBV6-5 with TRBJ1-1; D perhaps matches TRBD1 (5 bases). The receptor comes from a male donor in good health and CMV-seronegative. The CDR3 sequence is CASSYSGGKGAFF. DNA of the CDR3: TGTGCCAGCAGTTACTCGGGGGGGAAAGGAGCTTTCTTT.